The 8 T cell receptor beta chains listed next were all sequenced from one sample in a study of T cells in women clearing cervical HPV infection. Measured with immunoSEQ multiplex PCR; TCRdb has only the in-frame clones, and not every one. In total, the table holds fewer than 35,000 clones. Sequences were obtained from blood buffy coat. Receptor source: a woman aged 18-69 years with a cervical HPV16 infection that either progressed to CIN3+ or cleared (not recorded which).

Points on this clone: Read coverage stops 3 residues before the CDR3 terminus; the germline J gene supplies the remainder. This chain links TRBV2 with TRBJ1-1; possibly TRBD1 for D (5 bases). CDR1 and CDR2 from the germline V gene are SNHLY and FYNNEI. Trimming pared 8 bases from V and 3 bases from J, leaving 10 bases between. The CDR3 runs 12 residues. The CDR3: CASDGTDTEAFF. CDR3 DNA, as far as it was read: TGTGCCAGCGACGGGACTGACACTGAA.

The CDR3 spells CAISEGGTGGDGYTF. CDR3 DNA, as far as it was read: TGTGCCATCAGTGAGGGGGGGACAGGGGGCGATGGC. V usage is TRBV10-3 and J usage is TRBJ1-2; 12 nucleotides match TRBD1. The read is 3 residues too short to cover the CDR3 end, so that end is filled in from the germline J gene. Germline V CDR1 and CDR2: ENHRY, SYGVKD. The CDR3 consists of 15 residues. V was pared by 2 bases and J by 6 bases, with 4 bases of the junction left unmatched.

As to this clone: Read sequence stops 3 residues before the CDR3 end, and the germline J gene provides the missing end. The chain joins TRBV7-2 to TRBJ2-7; 7 bases are a match to TRBD1. With 3 bases clipped from V and 5 bases from J, the junction kept 7 bases outside the gene matches. Germline V gives CDR1 SGHTA, CDR2 FQGNSA. The CDR3 totals 14 residues. The CDR3 loop reads CASSLGQSIHEQYF. The sequenced part of the CDR3 DNA is TGTGCCAGCAGCTTGGGACAGAGTATCCACGAG. Full variable domain (missing parts from reference TRBV7-2 and TRBJ2-7): GAGVSQSPSNKVTEKGKDVELRCDPISGHTALYWYRQSLGQGLEFLIYFQGNSAPDKSGLPSDRFSAERTGGSVSTLTIQRTQQEDSAVYLCASSLGQSIHEQYFGPGTRLTVT.

Turning to this clone: The CDR3 end lies 3 residues beyond the end of the read and is filled in from the germline J gene. This chain uses TRBV19 with TRBJ2-2, with D perhaps matching TRBD1 (5 bases). Germline assignment: CDR1 LNHDA and CDR2 SQIVND (reference sequence). Trimming cost V 11 bases and J 2 bases, with 15 bases left between them. CDR3 length equals 14 residues. CDR3 in amino acids: CASWGRANTGELFF. Incomplete CDR3 DNA: TGTGCCTCCTGGGGCAGGGCAAACACCGGGGAG.

Worth noting for this clone: The missing CDR3 end, 3 residues past where the read stops, is filled in from the germline J gene. V gene TRBV5-6 combines with J gene TRBJ1-4; 9 bases match TRBD1. Germline CDR1 and CDR2: SGHDT and YYEEEE. There are 15 residues in the CDR3. V gave up 1 base and J gave up 6 bases; unmatched junction bases: 4. The CDR3 spells CASSLWGQGHEKLFF. The part of the CDR3 DNA that was read is TGTGCCAGCAGCTTGTGGGGACAGGGTCATGAAAAA.

Turning to this clone: With the read ending 3 residues before the CDR3 end, the germline J gene is used to fill in that end. This chain joins TRBV28 and TRBJ1-2, with 9 nucleotides matching TRBD1. Germline lookup yields CDR1 MDHEN and CDR2 SYDVKM. The CDR3 consists of 16 residues. The junction had 13 bases not matched to a gene; V was cut back by 7 bases and J by 4 bases. CDR3 amino acids: CASNLADRGITYGYTF. The CDR3 bases that were read are TGTGCCAGCAACCTCGCCGACAGGGGGATTACCTATGGC.

Of note for this clone: The read gets to within 3 residues of the CDR3 end, and the germline J gene fills in the rest. The chain has TRBV28 and TRBJ1-5, with D perhaps matching TRBD1 (6 bases). This CDR3 has 15 residues. Per germline, CDR1 MDHEN and CDR2 SYDVKM. The ends were cut back, 6 bases at V and 1 base at J, with 13 bases in the middle. The CDR3 spells CASSTWGPSNQPQHF. CDR3 DNA, as far as it was read: TGTGCCAGCAGCACCTGGGGGCCGAGCAATCAGCCC.

On this clone: One end of the junction is discordant with germline, which a read error may explain. The CDR3 end lies 3 residues beyond the end of the read and is filled in from the germline J gene. This chain joins TRBV29-1 and TRBJ1-5; 9 nucleotides agree with TRBD1. This CDR3 comprises 13 residues. In germline, CDR1 is SQVTM, CDR2 ANQGSEA. CDR3 DNA (partial): TGCAGCGTGGCAACAGGGGGCAACCAGCCC. Its translation is CSVATGGNQP. The CDR3 as a whole reads CSVATGGNQPQHF.